This is a list of T cell receptor beta chains from one sample in a study of blood T cell repertoires in COVID-19. TCRdb keeps only in-frame clones here, not all; method: immunoSEQ multiplex PCR. The sample has about 97,000 clones, roughly 85% seen once. The sample was peripheral blood. These receptors all come from a man between 45 and 60 years old with active COVID-19. Both conserved end residues are part of each CDR3. The D gene is left open where the match is weak. Size is stated for part of the rows, as once, few or many counts, or as a class when the clone is expanded.

d_gene	v_gene	abundance	j_gene	CDR3nt	CDR3aa
TRBD1	TRBV5-6	.	TRBJ1-5	TGTGCCAGCAGCTCTGCAGGGGGCAAGAGCAATCAGCCCCAGCATTTT	CASSSAGGKSNQPQHF
.	TRBV6-5	.	TRBJ2-7	TGTGCCAGCACTATCGCCGTCGAGCAGTACTTC	CASTIAVEQYF
TRBD1	TRBV29-1	.	TRBJ1-1	TGCAGCGGGGGACAGCAGAACACTGAAGCTTTCTTT	CSGGQQNTEAFF
TRBD2	TRBV6-5	.	TRBJ2-1	TGTGCCAGCGCCTGGACTAGCGGGTGGAATGAGCAGTTCTTC	CASAWTSGWNEQFF
.	TRBV12-3/TRBV12-4	.	TRBJ1-6	TGTGCCTCCGGACAGAGCCCTGGGTCCCTCCACTTT	CASGQSPGSLHF
.	TRBV21-1	few	TRBJ1-1	TGTGCCAGCAGAAGGGAGCTGAACACTGAAGCTTTCTTT	CASRRELNTEAFF
.	TRBV24-1	once	TRBJ2-3	TGTGCCACCAGTGATCACAGGGCGACGGTTCAGTATTTT	CATSDHRATVQYF
.	TRBV2	.	TRBJ2-2	TGTGCCAGCAAGGATAGCTCGAACACCGGGGAGCTGTTTTTT	CASKDSSNTGELFF
.	TRBV12-2	.	TRBJ1-2	TGTGCAAGTCGCCGAGACAGCTATGGCTACACCTTC	CASRRDSYGYTF
TRBD2	TRBV9	.	TRBJ2-5	TGTGCCAGCAGCGTAAGCGGGGGCCGGGAGACCCAGTACTTC	CASSVSGGRETQYF
.	TRBV7-9	.	TRBJ1-1	TGTGCCAGCAGCTTAAGGGCACAGGTTGGGAACACTGAAGCTTTCTTT	CASSLRAQVGNTEAFF
TRBD1	TRBV6-2/TRBV6-3	.	TRBJ2-1	TGTGCCAGCAGTCTCGGGACAGGGGGAGCGAATGAGCAGTTCTTC	CASSLGTGGANEQFF
TRBD1	TRBV20-1	.	TRBJ2-2	TGCAGTGCTAGTCCAGACAGGGCAGGCGGGGAGCTGTTTTTT	CSASPDRAGGELFF